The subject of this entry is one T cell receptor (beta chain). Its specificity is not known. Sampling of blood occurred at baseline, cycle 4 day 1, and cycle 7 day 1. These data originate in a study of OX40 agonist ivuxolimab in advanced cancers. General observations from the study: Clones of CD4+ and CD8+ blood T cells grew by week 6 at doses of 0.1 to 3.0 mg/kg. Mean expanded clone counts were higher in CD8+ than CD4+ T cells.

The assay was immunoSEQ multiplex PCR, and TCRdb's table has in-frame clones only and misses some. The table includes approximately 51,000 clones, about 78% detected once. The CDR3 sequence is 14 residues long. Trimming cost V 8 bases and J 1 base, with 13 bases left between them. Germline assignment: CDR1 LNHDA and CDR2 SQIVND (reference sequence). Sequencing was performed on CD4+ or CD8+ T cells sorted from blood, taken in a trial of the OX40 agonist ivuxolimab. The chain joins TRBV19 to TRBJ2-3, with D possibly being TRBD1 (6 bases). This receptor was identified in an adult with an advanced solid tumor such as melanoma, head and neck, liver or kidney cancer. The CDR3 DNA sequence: TGTGCCAGTGGTCACAGGGAAGGCACAGATACGCAGTATTTT. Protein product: CASGHREGTDTQYF.